This TCR beta chain was identified in a study of beta chain features in type 1 diabetes. The CDR3 covers 14 residues. Trimming took 9 bases from V and 3 from J; bases not matched to a gene: 6. Per the germline V gene, CDR1 is SEHNR and CDR2 is FQNEAQ (reference sequence). In total, each donor contributed a single heparinised blood draw that averaged around 120 mL. CD45RO/CCR7/CD25/CD127/CD95/CD27 separated CD4+ naive, central memory, regulatory and stem cell-like memory cells by sorting. This clone was detected a few times. Its antigen is not known. Notes on the study in general: Moderate yet significant TCRB CDR3 shortening was seen in Type 1 diabetes patients in all four CD4+ subsets. Insertions were fewer and deletions more numerous at VDJ junctions in type 1 diabetes patients.

TCRB transcripts that were expressed got sequenced, as all of the isolated RNA had been reverse transcribed. Millions of reads, on average, came from each naive, central memory and regulatory T cell sample. Sequenced by immunoSEQ multiplex PCR; TCRdb stores in-frame clones only, minus some. The sample lists 600,000 or so clones; 9.5% to 15% were seen once. The receptor comes from a man aged 30 to 39 with type 1 diabetes. Sequenced material: naive CD4+ T cells from blood. J is TRBJ1-1 and V is TRBV7-9; TRBD1 matches at 11 bases. CDR3 DNA: TGTGCCAGTCCTACGGGACAGGGGGACACTGAAGCTTTCTTT. This sequence encodes CASPTGQGDTEAFF.